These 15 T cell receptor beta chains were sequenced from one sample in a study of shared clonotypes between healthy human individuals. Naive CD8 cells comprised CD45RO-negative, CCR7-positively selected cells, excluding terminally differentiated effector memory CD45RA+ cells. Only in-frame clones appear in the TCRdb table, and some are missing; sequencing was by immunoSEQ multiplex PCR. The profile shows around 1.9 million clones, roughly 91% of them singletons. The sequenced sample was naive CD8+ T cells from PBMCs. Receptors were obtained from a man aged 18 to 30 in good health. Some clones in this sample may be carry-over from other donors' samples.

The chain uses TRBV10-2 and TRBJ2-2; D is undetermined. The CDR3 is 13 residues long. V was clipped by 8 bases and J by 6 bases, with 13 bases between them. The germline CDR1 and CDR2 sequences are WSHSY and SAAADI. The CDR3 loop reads CASRPSTPGELFF. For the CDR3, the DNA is TGCGCCAGCCGACCCTCGACCCCCGGGGAGCTGTTTTTT.

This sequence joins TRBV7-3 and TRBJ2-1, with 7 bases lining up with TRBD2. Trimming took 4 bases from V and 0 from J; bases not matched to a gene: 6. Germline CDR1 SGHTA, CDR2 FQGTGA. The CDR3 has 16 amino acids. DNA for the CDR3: TGTGCCAGCAGCTCGGGAGGTGGGAGCTCCTACAATGAGCAGTTCTTC. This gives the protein CASSSGGGSSYNEQFF.

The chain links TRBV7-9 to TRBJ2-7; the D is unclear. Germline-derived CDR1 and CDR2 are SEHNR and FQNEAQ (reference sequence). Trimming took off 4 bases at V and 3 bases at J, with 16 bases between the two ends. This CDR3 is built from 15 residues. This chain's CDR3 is CASSSTGYWDYEQYF. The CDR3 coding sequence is TGTGCCAGCAGCTCGACTGGCTACTGGGACTACGAGCAGTACTTC.

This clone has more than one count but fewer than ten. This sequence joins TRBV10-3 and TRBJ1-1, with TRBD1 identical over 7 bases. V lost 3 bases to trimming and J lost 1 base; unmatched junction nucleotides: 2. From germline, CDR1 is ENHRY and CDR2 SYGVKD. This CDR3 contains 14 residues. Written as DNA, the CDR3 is TGTGCCATCAGTGATAAGGGGGCGAACACTGAAGCTTTCTTT. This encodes CAISDKGANTEAFF.

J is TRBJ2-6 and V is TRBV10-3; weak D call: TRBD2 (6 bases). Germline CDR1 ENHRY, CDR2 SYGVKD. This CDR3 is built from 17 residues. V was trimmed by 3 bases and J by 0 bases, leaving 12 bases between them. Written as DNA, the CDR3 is TGTGCCATCAGTGATATAGACGGGAGCTCTGGGGCCAACGTCCTGACTTTC. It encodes CAISDIDGSSGANVLTF.

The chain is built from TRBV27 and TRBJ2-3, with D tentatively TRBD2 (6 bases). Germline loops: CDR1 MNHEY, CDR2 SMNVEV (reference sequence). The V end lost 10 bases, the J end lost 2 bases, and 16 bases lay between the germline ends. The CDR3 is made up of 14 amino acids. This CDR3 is CATAVDYSTDTQYF. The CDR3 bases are TGTGCCACCGCGGTGGACTATTCCACAGATACGCAGTATTTT.

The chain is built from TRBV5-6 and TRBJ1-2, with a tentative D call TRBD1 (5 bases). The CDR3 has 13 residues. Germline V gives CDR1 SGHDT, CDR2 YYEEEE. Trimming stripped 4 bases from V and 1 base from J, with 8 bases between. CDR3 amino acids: CASSQDSNYGYTF. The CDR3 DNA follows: TGTGCCAGCAGCCAAGACAGTAACTATGGCTACACCTTC.

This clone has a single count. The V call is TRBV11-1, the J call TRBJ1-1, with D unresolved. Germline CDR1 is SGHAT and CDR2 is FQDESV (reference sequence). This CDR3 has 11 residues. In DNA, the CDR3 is TGTGCTACGGCACCGAACACTGAAGCTTTCTTT. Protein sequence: CATAPNTEAFF.

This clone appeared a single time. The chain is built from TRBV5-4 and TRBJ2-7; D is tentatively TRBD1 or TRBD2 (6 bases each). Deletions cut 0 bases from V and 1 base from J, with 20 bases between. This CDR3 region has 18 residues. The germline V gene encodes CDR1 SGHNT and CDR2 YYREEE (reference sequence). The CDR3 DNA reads TGTGCCAGCAGCTTGGTCGACGGGGGCCTAGTGATGTCCTACGAGCAGTACTTC. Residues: CASSLVDGGLVMSYEQYF.

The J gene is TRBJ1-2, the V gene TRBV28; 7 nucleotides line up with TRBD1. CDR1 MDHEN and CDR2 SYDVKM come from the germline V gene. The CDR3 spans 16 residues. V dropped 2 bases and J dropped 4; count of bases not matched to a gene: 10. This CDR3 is CASSLTPHRGLYGYTF. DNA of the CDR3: TGTGCCAGCAGTTTAACCCCACACAGGGGCCTCTATGGCTACACCTTC.

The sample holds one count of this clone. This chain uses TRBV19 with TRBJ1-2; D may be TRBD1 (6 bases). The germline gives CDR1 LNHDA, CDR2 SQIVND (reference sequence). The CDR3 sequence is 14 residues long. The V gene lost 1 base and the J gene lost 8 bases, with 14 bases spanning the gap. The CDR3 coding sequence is TGTGCCAGTAGTATAGCCGGACAGCTCGGAGGCTACACCTTC. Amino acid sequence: CASSIAGQLGGYTF.

The CDR3 here is CSTPQTGADFLRGYTF. CDR3 in DNA: TGCAGCACCCCCCAGACAGGCGCGGACTTCCTGCGGGGCTACACCTTC. J is TRBJ1-2 and V is TRBV29-1; D perhaps matches TRBD1 (6 bases). Germline V gene lookup returns CDR1 SQVTM and CDR2 ANQGSEA. Trimming removed 8 bases at V and 8 bases at J, with 30 bases between. The CDR3 consists of 16 residues.

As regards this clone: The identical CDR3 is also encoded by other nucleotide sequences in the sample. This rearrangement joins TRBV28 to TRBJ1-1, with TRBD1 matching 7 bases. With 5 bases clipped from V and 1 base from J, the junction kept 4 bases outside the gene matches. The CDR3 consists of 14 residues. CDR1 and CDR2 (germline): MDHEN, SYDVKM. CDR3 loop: CASSPGGENTEAFF. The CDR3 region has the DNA TGTGCCAGCAGTCCAGGGGGGGAGAACACTGAAGCTTTCTTT.

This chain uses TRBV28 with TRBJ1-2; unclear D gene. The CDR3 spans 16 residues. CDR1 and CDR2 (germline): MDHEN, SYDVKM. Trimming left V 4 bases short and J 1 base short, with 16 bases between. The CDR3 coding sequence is TGTGCCAGCAGTTCCGCGTCCTCCCTCAATAACTATGGCTACACCTTC. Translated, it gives CASSSASSLNNYGYTF.

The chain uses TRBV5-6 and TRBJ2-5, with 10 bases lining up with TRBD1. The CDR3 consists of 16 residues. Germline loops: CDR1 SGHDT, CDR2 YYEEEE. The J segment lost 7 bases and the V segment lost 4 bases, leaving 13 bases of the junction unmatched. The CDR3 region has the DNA TGTGCCAGCAGCCCCCAGACAGGGGGCTACAGAGTGACCCAGTACTTC. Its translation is CASSPQTGGYRVTQYF.